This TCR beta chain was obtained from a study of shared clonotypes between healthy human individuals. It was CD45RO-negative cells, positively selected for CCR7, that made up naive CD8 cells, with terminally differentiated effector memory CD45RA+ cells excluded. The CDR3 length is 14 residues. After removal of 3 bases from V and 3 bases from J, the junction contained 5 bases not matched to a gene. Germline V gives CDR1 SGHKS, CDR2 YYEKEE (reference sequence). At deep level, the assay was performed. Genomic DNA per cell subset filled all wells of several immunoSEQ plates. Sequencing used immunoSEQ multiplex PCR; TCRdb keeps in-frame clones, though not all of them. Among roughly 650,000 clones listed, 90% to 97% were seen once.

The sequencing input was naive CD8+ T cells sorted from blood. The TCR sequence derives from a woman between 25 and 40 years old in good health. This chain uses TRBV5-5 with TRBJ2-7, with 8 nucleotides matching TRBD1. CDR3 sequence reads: CASSWDRPDYEQYF. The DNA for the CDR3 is TGTGCCAGCAGCTGGGACAGGCCGGACTACGAGCAGTACTTC.